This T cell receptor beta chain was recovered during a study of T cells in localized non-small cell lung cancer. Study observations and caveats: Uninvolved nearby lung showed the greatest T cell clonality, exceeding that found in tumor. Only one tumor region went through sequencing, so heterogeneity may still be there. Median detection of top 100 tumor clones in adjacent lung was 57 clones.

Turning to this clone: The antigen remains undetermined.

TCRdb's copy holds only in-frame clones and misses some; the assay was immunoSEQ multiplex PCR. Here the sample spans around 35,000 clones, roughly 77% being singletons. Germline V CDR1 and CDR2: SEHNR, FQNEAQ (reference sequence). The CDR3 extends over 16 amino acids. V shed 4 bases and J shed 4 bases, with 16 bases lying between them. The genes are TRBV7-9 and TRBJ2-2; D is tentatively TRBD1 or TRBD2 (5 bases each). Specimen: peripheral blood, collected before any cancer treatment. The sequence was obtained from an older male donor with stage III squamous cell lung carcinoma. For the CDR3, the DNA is TGTGCCAGCAGCTCTCTGAGGGGCGAATTCACCGGGGAGCTGTTTTTT. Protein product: CASSSLRGEFTGELFF.